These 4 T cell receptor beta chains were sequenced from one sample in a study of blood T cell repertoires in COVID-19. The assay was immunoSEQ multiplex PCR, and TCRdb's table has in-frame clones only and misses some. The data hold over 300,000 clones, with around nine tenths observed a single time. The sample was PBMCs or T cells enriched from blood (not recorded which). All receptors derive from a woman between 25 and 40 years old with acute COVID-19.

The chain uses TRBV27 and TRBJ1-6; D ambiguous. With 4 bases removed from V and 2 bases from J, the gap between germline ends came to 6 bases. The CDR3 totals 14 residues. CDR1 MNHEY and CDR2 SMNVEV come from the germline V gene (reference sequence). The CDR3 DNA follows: TGTGCCAGCAGTTCGAGAACCTATAATTCACCCCTCCACTTT. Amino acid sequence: CASSSRTYNSPLHF.

The CDR3: CASSPREGVGRNTEAFF. In DNA, the CDR3 is TGCGCCAGCAGCCCAAGAGAAGGTGTGGGCAGGAACACTGAAGCTTTCTTT. This chain joins TRBV5-1 and TRBJ1-1; D not certain. The V gene lost 4 bases and the J gene lost 1 base, with 20 bases spanning the gap. CDR1 and CDR2 from the germline V gene are SGHRS and YFSETQ. This CDR3 comprises 17 residues.

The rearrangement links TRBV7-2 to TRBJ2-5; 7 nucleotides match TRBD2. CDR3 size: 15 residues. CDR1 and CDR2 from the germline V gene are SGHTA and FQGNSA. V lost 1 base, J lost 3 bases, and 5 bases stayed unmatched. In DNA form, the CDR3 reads TGTGCCAGCAGCTTAGACGGACTAGGGGAAGAGACCCAGTACTTC. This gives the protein CASSLDGLGEETQYF.

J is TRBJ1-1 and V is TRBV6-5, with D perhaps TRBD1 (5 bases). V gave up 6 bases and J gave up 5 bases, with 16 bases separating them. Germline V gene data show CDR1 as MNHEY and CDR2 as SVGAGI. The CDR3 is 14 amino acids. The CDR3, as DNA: TGTGCCAGCAGCTACAGGACGGGAGGTACTGAAGCTTTCTTT. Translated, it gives CASSYRTGGTEAFF.